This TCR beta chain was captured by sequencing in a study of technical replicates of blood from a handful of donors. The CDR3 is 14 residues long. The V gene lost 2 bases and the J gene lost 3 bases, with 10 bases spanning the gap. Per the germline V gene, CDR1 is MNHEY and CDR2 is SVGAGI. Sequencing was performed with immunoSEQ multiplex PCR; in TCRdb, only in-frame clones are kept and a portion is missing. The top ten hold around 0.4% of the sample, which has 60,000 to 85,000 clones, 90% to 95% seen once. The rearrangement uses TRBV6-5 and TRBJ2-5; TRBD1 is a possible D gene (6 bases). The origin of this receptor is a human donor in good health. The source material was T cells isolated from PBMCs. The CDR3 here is CASSYARGEETQYF. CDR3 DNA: TGTGCCAGCAGTTACGCCAGGGGCGAAGAGACCCAGTACTTC.